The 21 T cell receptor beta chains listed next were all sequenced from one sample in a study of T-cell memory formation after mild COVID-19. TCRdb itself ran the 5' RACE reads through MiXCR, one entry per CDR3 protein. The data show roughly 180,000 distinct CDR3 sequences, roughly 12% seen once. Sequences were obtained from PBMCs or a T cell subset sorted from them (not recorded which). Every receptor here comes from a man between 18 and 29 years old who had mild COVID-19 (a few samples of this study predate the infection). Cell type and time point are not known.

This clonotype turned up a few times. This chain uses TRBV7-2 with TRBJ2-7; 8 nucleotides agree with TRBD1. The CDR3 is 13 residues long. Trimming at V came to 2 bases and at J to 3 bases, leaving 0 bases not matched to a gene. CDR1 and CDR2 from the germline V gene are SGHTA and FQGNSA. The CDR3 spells CASSLTGGYEQYF. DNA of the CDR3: TGTGCCAGCAGCTTAACAGGGGGCTACGAGCAGTACTTC.

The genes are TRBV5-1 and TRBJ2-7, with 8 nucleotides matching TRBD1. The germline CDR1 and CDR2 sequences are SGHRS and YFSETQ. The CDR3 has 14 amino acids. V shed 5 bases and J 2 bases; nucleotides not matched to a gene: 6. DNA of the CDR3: TGCGCCAGCAGATTAGCGACAGGGGCCTACGAGCAGTACGTC. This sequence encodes CASRLATGAYEQYV.

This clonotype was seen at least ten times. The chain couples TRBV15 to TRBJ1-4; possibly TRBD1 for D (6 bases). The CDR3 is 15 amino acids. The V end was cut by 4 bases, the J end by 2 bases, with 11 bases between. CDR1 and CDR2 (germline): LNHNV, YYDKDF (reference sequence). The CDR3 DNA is TGTGCCACCAGCACAGCAGGGGCTACTAATGAAAAACTGTTTTTT. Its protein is CATSTAGATNEKLFF.

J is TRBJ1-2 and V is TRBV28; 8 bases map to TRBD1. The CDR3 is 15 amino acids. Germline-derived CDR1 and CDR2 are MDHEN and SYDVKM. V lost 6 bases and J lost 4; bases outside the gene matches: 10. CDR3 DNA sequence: TGTGCCAGCAGCCCCCAGGGGGCAGGAGGCTATGGCTACACCTTC. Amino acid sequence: CASSPQGAGGYGYTF.

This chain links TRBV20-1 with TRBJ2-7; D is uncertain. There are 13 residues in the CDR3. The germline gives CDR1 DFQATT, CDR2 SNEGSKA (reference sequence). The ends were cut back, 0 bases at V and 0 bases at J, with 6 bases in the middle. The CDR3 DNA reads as TGCAGTGCTAGAGAGGGAAACTCCTACGAGCAGTACGTC. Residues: CSAREGNSYEQYV.

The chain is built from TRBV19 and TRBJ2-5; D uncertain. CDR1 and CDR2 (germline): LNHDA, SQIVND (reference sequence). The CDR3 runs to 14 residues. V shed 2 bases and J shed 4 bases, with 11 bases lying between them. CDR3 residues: CASSIQVAGETQYF. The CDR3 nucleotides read TGTGCCAGTAGTATACAGGTCGCCGGAGAGACCCAGTACTTC. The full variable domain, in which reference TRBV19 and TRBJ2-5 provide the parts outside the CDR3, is DGGITQSPKYLFRKEGQNVTLSCEQNLNHDAMYWYRQDPGQGLRLIYYSQIVNDFQKGDIAEGYSVSREKKESFPLTVTSAQKNPTAFYLCASSIQVAGETQYFGPGTRLLVL.

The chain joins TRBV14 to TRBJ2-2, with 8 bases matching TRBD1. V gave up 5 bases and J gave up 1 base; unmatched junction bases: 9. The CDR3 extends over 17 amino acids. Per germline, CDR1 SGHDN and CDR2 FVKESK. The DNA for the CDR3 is TGTGCCAGCAGCAAACTTACCGGGACAGGGAACACCGGGGAGCTGTTTTTT. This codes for CASSKLTGTGNTGELFF.

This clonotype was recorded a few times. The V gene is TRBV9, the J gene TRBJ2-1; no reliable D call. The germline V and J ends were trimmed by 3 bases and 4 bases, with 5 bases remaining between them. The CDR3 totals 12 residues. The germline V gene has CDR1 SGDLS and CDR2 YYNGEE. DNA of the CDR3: TGTGCCAGCAGCGCTAGTTACAATGAGCAGTTCTTC. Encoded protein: CASSASYNEQFF.

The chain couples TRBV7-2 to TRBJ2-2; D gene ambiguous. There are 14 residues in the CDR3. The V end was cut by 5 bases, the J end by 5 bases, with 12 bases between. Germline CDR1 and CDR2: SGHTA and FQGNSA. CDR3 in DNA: TGTGCCAGCAGCCCACTGGCCCGGACCGGGGAGCTGTTTTTT. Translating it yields CASSPLARTGELFF.

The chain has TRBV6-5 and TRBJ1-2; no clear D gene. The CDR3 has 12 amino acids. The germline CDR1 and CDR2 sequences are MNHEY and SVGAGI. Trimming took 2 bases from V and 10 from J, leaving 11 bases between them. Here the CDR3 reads CASSYDYFDYTF. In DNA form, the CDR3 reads TGTGCCAGCAGTTACGACTACTTTGACTACACCTTC.

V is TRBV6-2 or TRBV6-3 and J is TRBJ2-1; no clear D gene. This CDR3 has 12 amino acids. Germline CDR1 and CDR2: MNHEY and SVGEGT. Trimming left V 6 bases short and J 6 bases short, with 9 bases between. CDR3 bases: TGTGCCAGCAGGGGGTATATCAATGAGCAGTTCTTC. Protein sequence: CASRGYINEQFF.

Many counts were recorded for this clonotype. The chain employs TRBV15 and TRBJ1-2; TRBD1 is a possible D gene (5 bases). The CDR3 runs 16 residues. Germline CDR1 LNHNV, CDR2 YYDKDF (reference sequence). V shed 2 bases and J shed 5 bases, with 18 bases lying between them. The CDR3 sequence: CATSRPHGALGYGYTF. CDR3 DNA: TGTGCCACCAGCAGACCTCACGGGGCCCTAGGGTATGGCTACACCTTC.

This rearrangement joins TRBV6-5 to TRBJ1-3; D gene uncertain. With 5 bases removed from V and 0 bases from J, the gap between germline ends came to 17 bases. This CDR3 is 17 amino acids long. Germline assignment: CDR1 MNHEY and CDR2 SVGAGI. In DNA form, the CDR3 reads TGTGCCAGCAGTCGTTGGGTCCCCCGGGACTCTGGAAACACCATATATTTT. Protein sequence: CASSRWVPRDSGNTIYF.

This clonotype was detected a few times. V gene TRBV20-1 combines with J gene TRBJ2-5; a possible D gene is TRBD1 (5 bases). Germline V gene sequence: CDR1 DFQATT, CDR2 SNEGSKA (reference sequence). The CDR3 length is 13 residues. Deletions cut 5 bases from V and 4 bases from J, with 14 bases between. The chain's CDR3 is CSAPAGRRETQYF. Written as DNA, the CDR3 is TGCAGTGCTCCGGCAGGGCGGAGAGAGACCCAGTACTTC.

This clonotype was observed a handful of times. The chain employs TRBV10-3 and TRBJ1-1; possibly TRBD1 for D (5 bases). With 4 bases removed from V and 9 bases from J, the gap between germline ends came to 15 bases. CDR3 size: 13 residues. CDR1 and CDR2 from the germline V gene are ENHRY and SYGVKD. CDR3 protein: CAISVGDGGKAFF. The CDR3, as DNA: TGTGCCATCAGTGTCGGGGACGGGGGGAAAGCTTTCTTT.

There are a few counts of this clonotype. The CDR3 nucleotides are TGTGCCAGCAGCCCCCCCTGGGCACAAGAGACCCAGTACTTC. This translates into CASSPPWAQETQYF. The chain carries TRBV9 and TRBJ2-5; D gene uncertain. The CDR3 contains 14 residues. The germline CDR1 and CDR2 sequences are SGDLS and YYNGEE. Trimming removed 4 bases from V and 2 bases from J, with 12 bases in between.

CDR3 residues: CASKRDSSGNTIYF. The CDR3 coding sequence is TGTGCCAGCAAACGGGACAGCTCTGGAAACACCATATATTTT. The genes are TRBV2 and TRBJ1-3, with 7 nucleotides matching TRBD1. CDR1 SNHLY and CDR2 FYNNEI come from the germline V gene. V lost 7 bases to trimming and J lost 0 bases; unmatched junction nucleotides: 3. The CDR3 runs to 14 residues.

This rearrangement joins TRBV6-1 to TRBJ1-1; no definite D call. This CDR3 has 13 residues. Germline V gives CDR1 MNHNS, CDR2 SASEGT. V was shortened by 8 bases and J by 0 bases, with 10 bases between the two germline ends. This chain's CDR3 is CASARGMNTEAFF. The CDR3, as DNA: TGTGCCAGCGCCCGGGGAATGAACACTGAAGCTTTCTTT.

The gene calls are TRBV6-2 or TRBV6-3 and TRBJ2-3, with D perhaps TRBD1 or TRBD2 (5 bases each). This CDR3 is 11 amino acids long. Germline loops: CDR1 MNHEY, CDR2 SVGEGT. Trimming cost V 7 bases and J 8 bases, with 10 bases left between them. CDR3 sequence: CASNRGSTQYF. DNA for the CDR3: TGTGCCAGCAACCGGGGCAGTACGCAGTATTTT.

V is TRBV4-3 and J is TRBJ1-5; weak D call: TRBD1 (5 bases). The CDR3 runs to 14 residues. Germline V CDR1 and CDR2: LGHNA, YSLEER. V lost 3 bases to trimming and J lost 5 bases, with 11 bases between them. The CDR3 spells CASSQAGGDQPQHF. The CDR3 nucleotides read TGCGCCAGCAGCCAGGCCGGGGGGGATCAGCCCCAGCATTTT.

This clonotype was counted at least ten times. CDR3 amino acids: CSASHRAYNEQFF. DNA of the CDR3: TGCAGTGCTAGCCACAGGGCCTACAATGAGCAGTTCTTC. The rearrangement links TRBV20-1 to TRBJ2-1; D is possibly TRBD1 (6 bases). CDR1 DFQATT and CDR2 SNEGSKA come from the germline V gene (reference sequence). CDR3 length: 13 residues. Trimming left V 3 bases short and J 2 bases short, with 8 bases between.